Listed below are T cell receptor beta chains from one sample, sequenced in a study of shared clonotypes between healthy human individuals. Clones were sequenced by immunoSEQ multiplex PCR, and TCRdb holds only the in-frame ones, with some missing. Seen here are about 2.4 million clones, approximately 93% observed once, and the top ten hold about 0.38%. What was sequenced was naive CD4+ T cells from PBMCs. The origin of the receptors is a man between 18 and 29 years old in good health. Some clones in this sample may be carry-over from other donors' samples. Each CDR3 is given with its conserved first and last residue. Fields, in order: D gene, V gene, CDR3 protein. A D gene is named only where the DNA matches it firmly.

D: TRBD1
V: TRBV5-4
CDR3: CASSPGQRNTGELFF

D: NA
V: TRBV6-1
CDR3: CATLFRGQETQYF

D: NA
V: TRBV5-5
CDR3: CASSLLLRLQPQHF

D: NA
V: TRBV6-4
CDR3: CASSDRGVSIDGYTF

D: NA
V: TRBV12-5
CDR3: CASGSTRYEQYF

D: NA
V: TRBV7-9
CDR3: CASSSQGDQPQHF

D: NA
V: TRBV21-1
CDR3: CASSKGLRSSYNEQFF

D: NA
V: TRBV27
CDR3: CASSLRQGPFTGELFF

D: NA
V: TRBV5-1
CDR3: CASSSVDHGGYTF

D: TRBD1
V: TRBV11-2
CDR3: CASTRQGAWTQYF

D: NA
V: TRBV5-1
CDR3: CASSLGAGDMNTEAFF

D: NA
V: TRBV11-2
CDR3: CASSFLGGTEAFF

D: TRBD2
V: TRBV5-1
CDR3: CASSLGLAAYNEQFF

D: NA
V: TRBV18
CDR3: CASSQSGSMNTEAFF

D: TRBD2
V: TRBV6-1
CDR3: CASSDWTSGSSDTQYF

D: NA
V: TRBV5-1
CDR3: CASSSNQQGQSEAFF

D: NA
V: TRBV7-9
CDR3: CASSLGKGADNEQFF

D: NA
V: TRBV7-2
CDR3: CASSLAGATGETQYF

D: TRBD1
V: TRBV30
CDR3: CAWSVHRGDEKLFF

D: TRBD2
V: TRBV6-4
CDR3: CASSGTSGTQYF

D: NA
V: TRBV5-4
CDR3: CASSLGMNTEAFF

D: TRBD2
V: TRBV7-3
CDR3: CASSLSGRSTGELFF

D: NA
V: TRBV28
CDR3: CASSLSGGTEAFF

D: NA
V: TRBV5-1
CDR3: CASSQTGNYGYTF

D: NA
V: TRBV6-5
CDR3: CASSYSGRSNYGYTF

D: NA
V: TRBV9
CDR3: CASGRDNTGELFF

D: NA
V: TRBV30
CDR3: CAWSVRPVIAFF

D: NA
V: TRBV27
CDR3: CASSLGFRSSYNEQFF

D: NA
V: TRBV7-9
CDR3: CASSNTGTILTGELFF

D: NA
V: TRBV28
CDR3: CASGGYNEQFF

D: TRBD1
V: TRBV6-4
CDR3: CASSRDREVTF

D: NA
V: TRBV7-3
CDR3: CASSFNRDTEAFF

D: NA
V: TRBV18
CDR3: CASSPMGTGELFF

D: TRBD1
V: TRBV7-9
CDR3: CASSLNRDRGTDTQYF

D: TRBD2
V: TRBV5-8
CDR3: CASSFVTSGVRTTGELFF

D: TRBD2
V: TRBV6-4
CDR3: CASSEPCGTSGRAKNIQYF

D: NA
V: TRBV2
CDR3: CASSEGGPEGEQFF

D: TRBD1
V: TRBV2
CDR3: CASSGPRPGQQSYNEQFF

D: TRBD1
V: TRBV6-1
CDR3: CASSADRAPYEQYF

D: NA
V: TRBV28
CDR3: CASSVPQGNYGYTF

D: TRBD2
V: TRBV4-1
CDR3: CASSFRTSGTSTGELFF

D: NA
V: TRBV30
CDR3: CAWKGSMGLNTEAFF